The 25 T cell receptor beta chains listed next were all sequenced from one sample in a study of human T cells and chemical hapten exposure. TCRdb used MiXCR to reprocess the RACE reads, holding one entry per CDR3 protein. The table has around 34,000 distinct CDR3 sequences, approximately 6.3% seen once. Time point here: patch test 1, 2 weeks after DPC sensitization. The treatment denotes: therapeutic diphenylcyclopropenone sensitization with weekly scalp DPC. The template was total RNA from unfractionated whole blood. The material sequenced was whole blood, taken in connection with sensitization to the hapten diphenylcyclopropenone (DPC). These receptors were collected from a woman aged 25 to 39 with alopecia areata. Some clones in this sample may be carry-over from other donors' samples.

The sample holds many counts of this clonotype. This chain joins TRBV20-1 and TRBJ1-1; D not certain. The CDR3 sequence is 13 residues long. In germline, CDR1 is DFQATT, CDR2 SNEGSKA (reference sequence). V was pared by 6 bases and J by 0 bases, with 11 bases between. The CDR3 is CSAFVGLNTEAFF. As DNA, the CDR3 is TGCAGTGCCTTCGTAGGGTTGAACACTGAAGCTTTCTTT.

This clonotype has more than one count but fewer than ten. The CDR3 sequence: CASSLDLRSRNTF. The CDR3 DNA reads TGTGCCAGCAGCTTGGACCTACGGTCCCGGAACACCTTC. This chain connects TRBV5-5 to TRBJ1-2; D is undetermined. The ends were cut back, 0 bases at V and 12 bases at J, with 15 bases in the middle. The CDR3 totals 13 residues. From germline, CDR1 is SGHKS and CDR2 YYEKEE (reference sequence).

This clonotype was seen only once. The genes are TRBV21-1 and TRBJ2-7; the table's D call, TRBD1, was not checked against the DNA. TRBV21-1 is a pseudogene. The CDR3 totals 17 residues. The CDR3 DNA sequence: TGTGCCAGCAGCTCCCATCCCGGACAACAGGGGTCCTACGAGCAGTACTTC. As protein: CASSSHPGQQGSYEQYF.

The chain uses TRBV7-9 and TRBJ1-2; maybe TRBD1 (5 bases). Germline V gives CDR1 SEHNR, CDR2 FQNEAQ (reference sequence). Deletions cut 3 bases from V and 8 bases from J, with 13 bases between. The CDR3 extends over 13 amino acids. The CDR3, as DNA: TGTGCCAGCAGCTTGGGGCCCGCGCGGGGCTACACCTTC. Its translation: CASSLGPARGYTF.

The chain recombines TRBV6-2 or TRBV6-3 with TRBJ2-7; D is unclear. CDR1 is MNHEY, CDR2 SVGEGT, per germline. V lost 8 bases, J lost 2 bases, and 10 bases lay in between. This CDR3 is 12 amino acids long. As DNA, the CDR3 is TGTGCCAGCGGCGGCACCGCCTACGAGCAGTACTTC. Protein: CASGGTAYEQYF.

This clonotype occurred a few times. J is TRBJ2-7 and V is TRBV6-1, with D perhaps matching TRBD2 (6 bases). Per germline, CDR1 MNHNS and CDR2 SASEGT. The V end lost 6 bases, the J end lost 6 bases, and 12 bases lay between the germline ends. The CDR3 sequence is 12 residues long. CDR3 DNA sequence: TGTGCCAGCAGGGGAGGAAGGCCCGAGCAGTACTTC. Translated: CASRGGRPEQYF.

This clonotype was detected many times. This chain connects TRBV28 to TRBJ2-2; D is unresolved. The V and J ends lost 3 bases and 5 bases respectively, with 10 bases between them. In germline, CDR1 is MDHEN, CDR2 SYDVKM. The CDR3 contains 14 residues. Written as DNA, the CDR3 is TGTGCCAGCAGTTTCCCGGACGGGACCGGGGAGCTGTTTTTT. Residues: CASSFPDGTGELFF.

This clonotype was observed at least ten times. CDR3 bases: TGCAGTGGTCGTTGGGGGGCTGGGGACATCTTCACAGATACGCAGTATTTT. Translation: CSGRWGAGDIFTDTQYF. The rearrangement uses TRBV20-1 and TRBJ2-3; D may be TRBD1 or TRBD2 (6 bases each). CDR1 and CDR2 from the germline V gene are DFQATT and SNEGSKA (reference sequence). V was pared by 7 bases and J by 2 bases, with 25 bases between. The CDR3 runs to 17 residues.

This clonotype turned up a few times. The V call is TRBV10-3, the J call TRBJ2-3; 14 bases are shared with TRBD2. This CDR3 contains 17 residues. Germline trimming cut 6 bases from V and 1 base from J; bases unmatched to any gene: 6. The germline V gene encodes CDR1 ENHRY and CDR2 SYGVKD. The CDR3 protein is CAISDGLAGGRTDTQYF. The CDR3 coding sequence is TGTGCCATCAGCGATGGACTAGCGGGGGGACGCACAGATACGCAGTATTTT.

This clonotype has at least ten counts. The chain couples TRBV25-1 to TRBJ2-7; D is undetermined. Trimming shortened V by 2 bases and J by 2 bases, and 16 bases separated the two germline ends. The CDR3 loop spans 16 amino acids. The V gene's germline CDR1 is MGHDK and CDR2 SYGVNS. CDR3 bases: TGTGCCAGCAGTGAAGTGAAAAGACCAACGGCCTACGAGCAGTACTTC. It codes for CASSEVKRPTAYEQYF.

This clonotype was seen a handful of times. The chain carries TRBV5-1 and TRBJ2-7; the D gene is possibly TRBD1 (5 bases). Germline V lookup: CDR1 SGHRS, CDR2 YFSETQ. The CDR3 is made up of 14 amino acids. The ends were cut back, 0 bases at V and 9 bases at J, with 16 bases in the middle. The CDR3 region has the DNA TGCGCCAGCAGCTTGGGTAACCAGGGTGGTGGGCAGTACTTC. This translates into CASSLGNQGGGQYF. The whole variable domain, filled in from reference TRBV5-1 and TRBJ2-7, reads KAGVTQTPRYLIKTRGQQVTLSCSPISGHRSVSWYQQTPGQGLQFLFEYFSETQRNKGNFPGRFSGRQFSNSRSEMNVSTLELGDSALYLCASSLGNQGGGQYFGPGTRLTVT.

This clonotype was seen a handful of times. The V and J genes are TRBV4-3 and TRBJ2-1, with D uncertain. This CDR3 spans 16 amino acids. V was clipped by 1 base and J by 8 bases, with 18 bases between them. CDR1 and CDR2 (germline): LGHNA, YSLEER. The CDR3 here is CASSQAPLSPLDEQFF. CDR3 DNA: TGCGCCAGCAGCCAAGCCCCCCTGTCACCCTTAGATGAGCAGTTCTTC.

This sequence joins TRBV24-1 and TRBJ2-6; possibly TRBD1 for D (5 bases). This CDR3 is built from 17 residues. V dropped 0 bases and J dropped 4 bases, with 12 bases sitting between them. Germline V gives CDR1 KGHDR, CDR2 SFDVKD. As DNA, the CDR3 is TGTGCCACCAGTGATTTGCAAAGGGGTACCGGGGCCAACGTCCTGACTTTC. It is translated as CATSDLQRGTGANVLTF.

The rearrangement joins TRBV10-3 to TRBJ2-4; tentatively, D is TRBD1 (5 bases). CDR1 ENHRY and CDR2 SYGVKD come from the germline V gene. V gave up 0 bases and J gave up 2 bases, with 14 bases separating them. This CDR3 has 17 amino acids. CDR3 sequence (DNA): TGTGCCATCAGTGAGTCGTCAGGGTCCACCTCCAAAAACATTCAGTACTTC. This encodes CAISESSGSTSKNIQYF.

Ten or more counts support this clonotype. The rearrangement joins TRBV6-2 or TRBV6-3 to TRBJ1-5; 8 bases match TRBD1. Per the germline V gene, CDR1 is MNHEY and CDR2 is SVGEGT. The CDR3 has 17 amino acids. Germline trimming cut 0 bases from V and 0 bases from J; bases unmatched to any gene: 4. CDR3 coding DNA: TGTGCCAGCAGTTACTCGATCGGGACAGGTAGCAATCAGCCCCAGCATTTT. It yields the protein CASSYSIGTGSNQPQHF.

The rearrangement joins TRBV29-1 to TRBJ2-5, with D possibly matching TRBD2 (6 bases). Germline V gene data show CDR1 as SQVTM and CDR2 as ANQGSEA. V gave up 2 bases and J gave up 2 bases, with 12 bases separating them. CDR3 size: 14 residues. CDR3 sequence: CSVERGSGQETQYF. The CDR3 bases are TGCAGCGTTGAACGGGGTAGCGGACAAGAGACCCAGTACTTC.

There are many counts of this clonotype. The J gene is TRBJ2-1, the V gene TRBV7-2; TRBD2 agrees at 8 bases. Germline CDR1 reads SGHTA; CDR2 reads FQGNSA. The CDR3 spans 14 residues. Trimming at V came to 8 bases and at J to 9 bases, leaving 12 bases not matched to a gene. The chain's CDR3 is CASGGGSVRVEQFF. CDR3 sequence (DNA): TGTGCCAGCGGCGGGGGGAGTGTTCGTGTTGAGCAGTTCTTC.

This clonotype was seen repeatedly, ten times or more. The chain carries TRBV7-2 and TRBJ1-1; the D is unclear. Between the trimmed V and J ends, which lost 5 bases and 0 bases, there was a span of 10 bases. CDR1 is SGHTA, CDR2 FQGNSA, per germline. This CDR3 spans 14 amino acids. CDR3: CASSQAKMNTEAFF. CDR3 DNA sequence: TGTGCCAGCAGCCAGGCGAAGATGAACACTGAAGCTTTCTTT.

This clonotype was recorded at least ten times. This chain connects TRBV20-1 to TRBJ2-2; no firm D call. Trimming removed 5 bases at V and 6 bases at J, with 13 bases between. Germline CDR1 reads DFQATT; CDR2 reads SNEGSKA (reference sequence). The CDR3 has 13 residues. This chain's CDR3 is CSAPPKGAGELFF. As DNA, the CDR3 is TGCAGTGCTCCGCCGAAGGGCGCCGGGGAGCTGTTTTTT.

This clonotype has ten or more counts. This chain links TRBV20-1 with TRBJ2-2; a possible D gene is TRBD1 (5 bases). With 2 bases removed from V and 4 bases from J, the gap between germline ends came to 11 bases. In germline, CDR1 is DFQATT, CDR2 SNEGSKA (reference sequence). The CDR3 loop spans 14 amino acids. The CDR3 DNA is TGCAGTGCTAGACCAGGGCAAATCACCGGGGAGCTGTTTTTT. Its protein is CSARPGQITGELFF.

The chain's CDR3 is CASEDRPSSTDTQYF. CDR3 bases: TGTGCCAGCGAGGACAGACCTTCTAGCACAGATACGCAGTATTTT. This chain links TRBV19 with TRBJ2-3, with D maybe TRBD1 (6 bases). The CDR3 covers 15 residues. V was trimmed by 9 bases and J by 0 bases, leaving 16 bases between them. Germline V lookup: CDR1 LNHDA, CDR2 SQIVND (reference sequence).

This clonotype appeared many times. The V call is TRBV12-3 or TRBV12-4, the J call TRBJ1-5; the D is unclear. V shed 3 bases and J shed 6 bases, with 9 bases lying between them. The CDR3 loop spans 13 amino acids. In DNA form, the CDR3 reads TGTGCCAGCAGTTTGTCATGGGGTCAGCCCCAGCATTTT. Residues: CASSLSWGQPQHF.

CDR3 loop: CASSLEGLPGQPQHF. DNA for the CDR3: TGTGCCAGCAGCCTTGAGGGGCTGCCAGGCCAGCCCCAGCATTTT. The chain is built from TRBV7-2 and TRBJ1-5; TRBD1 might be the D (5 bases). The CDR3 runs to 15 residues. Germline-derived CDR1 and CDR2 are SGHTA and FQGNSA. V was trimmed by 5 bases and J by 7 bases, leaving 18 bases between them.

This clonotype has ten or more counts. A junction end diverges from the germline sequence, so it may reflect a read error. The chain links TRBV6-6 to TRBJ1-6; 7 bases are a match to TRBD1. The length of the CDR3 is 15 residues. Germline loops: CDR1 MNHNY, CDR2 SVGAGI (reference sequence). CDR3 sequence: CASSNSGGRDSPLHF. In nucleotides, the CDR3 is TGTGCCAGCAGTAACTCAGGGGGGAGGGATTCACCCCTCCACTTT.

This clonotype was detected many times. This sequence joins TRBV5-1 and TRBJ1-6; 9 bases fit TRBD1. CDR1 is SGHRS, CDR2 YFSETQ, per germline. CDR3 length equals 15 residues. J gave up 7 bases and V 0 bases, and 2 bases lay outside the gene matches. As DNA, the CDR3 is TGCGCCAGCAGCTTGGGACAGGGGGGAAATTCACCCCTCCACTTT. Its translation: CASSLGQGGNSPLHF.